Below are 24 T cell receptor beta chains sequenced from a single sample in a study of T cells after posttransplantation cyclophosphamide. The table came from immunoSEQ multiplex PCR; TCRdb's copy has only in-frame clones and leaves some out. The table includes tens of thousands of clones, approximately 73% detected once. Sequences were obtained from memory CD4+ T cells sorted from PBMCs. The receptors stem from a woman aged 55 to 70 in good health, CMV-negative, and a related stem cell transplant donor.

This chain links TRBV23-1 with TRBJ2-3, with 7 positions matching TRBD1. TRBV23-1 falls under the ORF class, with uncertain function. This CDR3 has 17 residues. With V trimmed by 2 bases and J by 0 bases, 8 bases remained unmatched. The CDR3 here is CASSQGTEGLSTDTQYF. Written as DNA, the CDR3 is TGCGCCAGCAGTCAAGGGACAGAGGGGCTAAGCACAGATACGCAGTATTTT.

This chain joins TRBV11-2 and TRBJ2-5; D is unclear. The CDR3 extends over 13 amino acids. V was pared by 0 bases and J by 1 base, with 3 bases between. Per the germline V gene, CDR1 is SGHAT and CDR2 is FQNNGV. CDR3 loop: CASSLDSQETQYF. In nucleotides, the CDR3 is TGTGCCAGCAGCTTAGACAGCCAAGAGACCCAGTACTTC.

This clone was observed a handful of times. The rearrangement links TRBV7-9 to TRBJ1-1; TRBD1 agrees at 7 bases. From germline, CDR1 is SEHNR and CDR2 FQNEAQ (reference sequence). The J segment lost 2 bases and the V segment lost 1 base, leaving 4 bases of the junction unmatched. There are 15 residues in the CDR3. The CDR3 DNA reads TGTGCCAGCAGCTTAGGAACAGGGGTAAACACTGAAGCTTTCTTT. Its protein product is CASSLGTGVNTEAFF.

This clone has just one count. The CDR3, as DNA: TGTGCCAGCGGAACAGGATCCTATAATTCACCCCTCCACTTT. This sequence encodes CASGTGSYNSPLHF. This chain connects TRBV27 to TRBJ1-6; TRBD1 might be the D (5 bases). CDR3 size: 14 residues. Between the trimmed V and J ends, which lost 8 bases and 1 base, there was a span of 9 bases. Per germline, CDR1 MNHEY and CDR2 SMNVEV (reference sequence).

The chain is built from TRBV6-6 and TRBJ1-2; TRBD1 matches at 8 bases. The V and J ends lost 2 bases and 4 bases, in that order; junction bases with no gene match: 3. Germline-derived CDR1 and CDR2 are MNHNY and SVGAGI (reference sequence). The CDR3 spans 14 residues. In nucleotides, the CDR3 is TGTGCCAGCAGTTACGGACAGGGCCTCTATGGCTACACCTTC. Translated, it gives CASSYGQGLYGYTF.

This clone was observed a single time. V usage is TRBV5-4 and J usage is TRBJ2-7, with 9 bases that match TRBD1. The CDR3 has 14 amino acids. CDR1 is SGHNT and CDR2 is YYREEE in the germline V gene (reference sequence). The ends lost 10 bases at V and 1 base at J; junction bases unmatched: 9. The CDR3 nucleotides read TGTGCCGGACAAGGGGGGACAGGGTCCTACGAGCAGTACTTC. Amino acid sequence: CAGQGGTGSYEQYF. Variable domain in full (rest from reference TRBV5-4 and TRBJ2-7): ETGVTQSPTHLIKTRGQQVTLRCSSQSGHNTVSWYQQALGQGPQFIFQYYREEENGRGNFPPRFSGLQFPNYSSELNVNALELDDSALYLCAGQGGTGSYEQYFGPGTRLTVT.

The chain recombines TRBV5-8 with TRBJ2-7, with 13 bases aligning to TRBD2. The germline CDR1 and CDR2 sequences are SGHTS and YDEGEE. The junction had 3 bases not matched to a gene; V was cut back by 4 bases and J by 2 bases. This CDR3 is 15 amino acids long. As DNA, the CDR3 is TGTGCCAGCAGCATGGGACTAGCGGGGACCTACGAGCAGTACTTC. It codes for CASSMGLAGTYEQYF.

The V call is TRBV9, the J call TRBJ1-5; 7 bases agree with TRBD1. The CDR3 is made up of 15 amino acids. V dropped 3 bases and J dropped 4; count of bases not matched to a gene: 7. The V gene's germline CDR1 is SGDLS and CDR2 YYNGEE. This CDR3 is CASSASTGVNQPQHF. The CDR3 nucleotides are TGTGCCAGCAGCGCCAGCACAGGGGTTAATCAGCCCCAGCATTTT.

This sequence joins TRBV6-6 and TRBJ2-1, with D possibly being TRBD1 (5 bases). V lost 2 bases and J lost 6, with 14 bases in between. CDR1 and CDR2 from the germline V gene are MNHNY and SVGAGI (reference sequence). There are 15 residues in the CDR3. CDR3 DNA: TGTGCCAGCAGTTACGACAGCACCCCACCCAATGAGCAGTTCTTC. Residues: CASSYDSTPPNEQFF.

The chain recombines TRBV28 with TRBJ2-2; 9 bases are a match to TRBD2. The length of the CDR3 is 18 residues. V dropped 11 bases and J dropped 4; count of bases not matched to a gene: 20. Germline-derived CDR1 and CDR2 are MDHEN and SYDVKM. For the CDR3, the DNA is TGTGCCTCGTACCCAACCGGGGCTAGCGGGACCATCACCGGGGAGCTGTTTTTT. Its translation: CASYPTGASGTITGELFF.

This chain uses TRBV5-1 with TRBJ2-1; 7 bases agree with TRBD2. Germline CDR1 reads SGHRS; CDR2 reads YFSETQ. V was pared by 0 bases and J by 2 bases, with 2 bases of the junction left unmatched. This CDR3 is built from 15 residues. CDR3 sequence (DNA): TGCGCCAGCAGCTTGGACCTAGCGGCCTACAATGAGCAGTTCTTC. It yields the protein CASSLDLAAYNEQFF.

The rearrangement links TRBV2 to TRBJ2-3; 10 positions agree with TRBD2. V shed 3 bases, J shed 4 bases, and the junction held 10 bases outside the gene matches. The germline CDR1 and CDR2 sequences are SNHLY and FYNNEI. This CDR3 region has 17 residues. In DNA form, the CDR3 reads TGTGCCAGCAGTGATGTTAGCCTAGCGGGAGAGTCAGATACGCAGTATTTT. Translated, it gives CASSDVSLAGESDTQYF.

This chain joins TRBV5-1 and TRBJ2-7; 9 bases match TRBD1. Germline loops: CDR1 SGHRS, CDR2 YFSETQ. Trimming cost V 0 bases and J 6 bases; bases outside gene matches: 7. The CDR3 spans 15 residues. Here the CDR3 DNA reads TGCGCCAGCAGCTTGGGGGGGACAGGGTCCCTCGAGCAGTACTTC. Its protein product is CASSLGGTGSLEQYF.

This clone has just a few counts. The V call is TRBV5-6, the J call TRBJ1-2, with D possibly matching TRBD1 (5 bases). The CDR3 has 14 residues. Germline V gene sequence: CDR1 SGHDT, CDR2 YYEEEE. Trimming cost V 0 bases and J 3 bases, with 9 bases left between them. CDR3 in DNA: TGTGCCAGCAGCTTGGCTCCGGGGGACTATGGCTACACCTTC. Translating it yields CASSLAPGDYGYTF. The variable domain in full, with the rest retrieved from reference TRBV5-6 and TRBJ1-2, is DAGVTQSPTHLIKTRGQQVTLRCSPKSGHDTVSWYQQALGQGPQFIFQYYEEEERQRGNFPDRFSGHQFPNYSSELNVNALLLGDSALYLCASSLAPGDYGYTFGSGTRLTVV.

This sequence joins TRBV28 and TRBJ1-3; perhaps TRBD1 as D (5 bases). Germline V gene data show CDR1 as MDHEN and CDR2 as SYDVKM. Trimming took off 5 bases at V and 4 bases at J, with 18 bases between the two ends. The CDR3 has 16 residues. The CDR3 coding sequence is TGTGCCAGCAGTGAGTCTCGGGACTGGGAAGGAAACACCATATATTTT. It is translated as CASSESRDWEGNTIYF. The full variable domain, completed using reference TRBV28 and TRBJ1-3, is DVKVTQSSRYLVKRTGEKVFLECVQDMDHENMFWYRQDPGLGLRLIYFSYDVKMKEKGDIPEGYSVSREKKERFSLILESASTNQTSMYLCASSESRDWEGNTIYFGEGSWLTVV.

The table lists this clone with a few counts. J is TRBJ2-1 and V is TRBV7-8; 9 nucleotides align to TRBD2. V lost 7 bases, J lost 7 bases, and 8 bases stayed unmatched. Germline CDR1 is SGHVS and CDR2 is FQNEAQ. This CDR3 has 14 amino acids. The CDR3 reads CASTRGRAENEQFF. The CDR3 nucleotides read TGTGCCAGCACCCGCGGGAGGGCCGAGAATGAGCAGTTCTTC.

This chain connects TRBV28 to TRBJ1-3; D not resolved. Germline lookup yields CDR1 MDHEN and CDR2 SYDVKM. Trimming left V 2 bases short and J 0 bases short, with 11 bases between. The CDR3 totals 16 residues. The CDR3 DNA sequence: TGTGCCAGCAGTTTACCTGGACTAAACTCTGGAAACACCATATATTTT. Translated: CASSLPGLNSGNTIYF.

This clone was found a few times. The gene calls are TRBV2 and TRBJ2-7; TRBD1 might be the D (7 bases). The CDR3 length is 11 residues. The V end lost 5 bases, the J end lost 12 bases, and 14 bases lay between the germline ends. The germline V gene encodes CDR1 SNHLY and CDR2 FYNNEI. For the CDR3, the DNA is TGTGCCAGCAGTCAACAGGGGAGGCCGTACTTC. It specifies CASSQQGRPYF.

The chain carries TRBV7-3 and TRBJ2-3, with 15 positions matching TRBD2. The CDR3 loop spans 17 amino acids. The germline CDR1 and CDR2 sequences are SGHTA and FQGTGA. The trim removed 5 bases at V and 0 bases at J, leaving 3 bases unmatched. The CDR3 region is CASSRTSGRVSTDTQYF. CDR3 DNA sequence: TGTGCCAGCAGCCGGACTAGCGGGAGGGTTAGCACAGATACGCAGTATTTT.

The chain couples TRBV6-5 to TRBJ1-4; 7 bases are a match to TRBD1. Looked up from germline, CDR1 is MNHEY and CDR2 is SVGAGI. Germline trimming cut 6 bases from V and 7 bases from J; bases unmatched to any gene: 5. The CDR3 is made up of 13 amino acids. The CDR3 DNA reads TGTGCCAGCAGGGACAGGCCAGGTGAAAAACTGTTTTTT. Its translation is CASRDRPGEKLFF.

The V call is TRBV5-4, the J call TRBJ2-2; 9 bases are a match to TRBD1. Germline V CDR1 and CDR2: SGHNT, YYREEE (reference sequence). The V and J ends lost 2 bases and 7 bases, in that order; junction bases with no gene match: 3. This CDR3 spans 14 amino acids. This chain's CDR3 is CASSLQGAIGELFF. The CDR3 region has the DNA TGTGCCAGCAGCTTACAGGGGGCAATCGGGGAGCTGTTTTTT. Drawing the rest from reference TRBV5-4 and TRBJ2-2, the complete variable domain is ETGVTQSPTHLIKTRGQQVTLRCSSQSGHNTVSWYQQALGQGPQFIFQYYREEENGRGNFPPRFSGLQFPNYSSELNVNALELDDSALYLCASSLQGAIGELFFGEGSRLTVL.

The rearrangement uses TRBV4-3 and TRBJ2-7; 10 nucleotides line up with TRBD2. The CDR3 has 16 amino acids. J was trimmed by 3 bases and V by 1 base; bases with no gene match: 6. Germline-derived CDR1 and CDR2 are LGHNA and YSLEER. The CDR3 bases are TGCGCCAGCAGCCAAGCGGCTAGCGGGGGATTCTACGAGCAGTACTTC. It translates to CASSQAASGGFYEQYF.

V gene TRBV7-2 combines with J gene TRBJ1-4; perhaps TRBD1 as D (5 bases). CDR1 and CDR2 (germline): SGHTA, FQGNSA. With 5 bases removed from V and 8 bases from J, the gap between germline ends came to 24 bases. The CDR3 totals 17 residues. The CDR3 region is CASSPDTSGGNKEKLFF. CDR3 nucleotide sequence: TGTGCCAGCAGCCCCGACACTTCTGGGGGGAATAAGGAAAAACTGTTTTTT.

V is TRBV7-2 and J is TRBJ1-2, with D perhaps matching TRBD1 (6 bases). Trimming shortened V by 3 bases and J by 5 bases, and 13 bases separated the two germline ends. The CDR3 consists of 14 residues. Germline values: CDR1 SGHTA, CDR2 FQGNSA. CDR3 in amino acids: CASSLLGADYGYTF. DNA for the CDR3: TGTGCCAGCAGCTTGTTGGGGGCGGATTATGGCTACACCTTC.